A selection of T cell receptor beta chains follows, all from one sample in a study of radiation and T cells in renal cell carcinoma. Assay: immunoSEQ multiplex PCR; the TCRdb copy retains only in-frame clones and omits some. The sample consists of about 170,000 clones, about 87% of them appearing once. This material consisted of blood, taken from a patient whose treatment included radiotherapy and nephrectomy. These TCRs come from a woman aged 50 to 65 with renal cell carcinoma. The conserved cysteine and the conserved F or W are not part of the CDR3 here.

v_call: TRBV25-1
j_call: TRBJ1-1
cdr3_aa: ASSVGARTEAF

v_call: TRBV7-8
j_call: TRBJ2-5
cdr3_aa: ASSRGSSGGIQETQY

v_call: TRBV6-6
j_call: TRBJ1-2
cdr3_aa: ASSYEGTGNGYT

v_call: TRBV6-1
j_call: TRBJ2-4
cdr3_aa: ASSRTGGLKNIQY

v_call: TRBV7-2
j_call: TRBJ1-5
cdr3_aa: ASSLVHTPLGNQPQH

v_call: TRBV9
j_call: TRBJ1-6
cdr3_aa: ASSEQDGNSPLH

v_call: TRBV2
j_call: TRBJ1-1
cdr3_aa: ASSGQVLLNTEAF

v_call: TRBV14
j_call: TRBJ1-1
cdr3_aa: ASSQARHMNTEAF

v_call: TRBV6-1
j_call: TRBJ2-7
cdr3_aa: ASRLAGGTYEQY

v_call: TRBV14
j_call: TRBJ2-1
cdr3_aa: ASSKVGAGIYNEQF

v_call: TRBV6-1
j_call: TRBJ1-1
cdr3_aa: ASSEIFDWTEAF

v_call: TRBV2
j_call: TRBJ2-5
cdr3_aa: ASSSGLAGGETQY

v_call: TRBV5-6
j_call: TRBJ1-2
cdr3_aa: ASSLVQADGYT

v_call: TRBV18
j_call: TRBJ2-7
cdr3_aa: ASSLRTQGGSYEQY

v_call: TRBV5-1
j_call: TRBJ2-3
cdr3_aa: ASSSYTDTQY